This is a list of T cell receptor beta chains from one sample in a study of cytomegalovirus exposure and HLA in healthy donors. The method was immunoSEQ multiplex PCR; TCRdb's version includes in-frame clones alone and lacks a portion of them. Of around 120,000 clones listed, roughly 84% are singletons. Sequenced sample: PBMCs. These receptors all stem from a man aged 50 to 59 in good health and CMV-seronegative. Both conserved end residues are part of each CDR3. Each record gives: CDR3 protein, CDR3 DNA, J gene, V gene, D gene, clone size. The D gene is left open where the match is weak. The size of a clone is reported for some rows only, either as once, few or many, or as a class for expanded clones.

CASSLTRRGGQETQYF,TGTGCCAGCAGCTTAACCCGGCGGGGGGGCCAAGAGACCCAGTACTTC,TRBJ2-5,TRBV5-4,TRBD2,NA
CASAGAGNSPLHF,TGTGCCTCGGCGGGGGCAGGTAATTCGCCCCTCCACTTT,TRBJ1-6,TRBV6-5,NA,NA
CASSFSLAGGAGELFF,TGTGCCAGCAGCTTCTCTCTAGCGGGGGGGGCCGGGGAGCTGTTTTTT,TRBJ2-2,TRBV13,TRBD2,NA
CASSPGPSSYNEQFF,TGTGCCAGCTCACCAGGGCCAAGCTCCTACAATGAGCAGTTCTTC,TRBJ2-1,TRBV18,NA,NA
CASRRTGDNTGELFF,TGTGCCAGCAGGCGGACAGGGGACAACACCGGGGAGCTGTTTTTT,TRBJ2-2,TRBV6-6,TRBD1,NA
CASSLQNRGAAYEQYF,TGTGCCAGCAGCTTGCAGAATCGGGGGGCCGCCTACGAGCAGTACTTC,TRBJ2-7,TRBV5-5,NA,NA
CASSSSISGANVLTF,TGTGCCAGCTCATCTAGTATCTCTGGGGCCAACGTCCTGACTTTC,TRBJ2-6,TRBV18,NA,NA
CAIRLAGMDSPLHF,TGTGCTATCCGATTGGCAGGGATGGATTCACCCCTCCACTTT,TRBJ1-6,TRBV6-1,NA,NA
CASSSTGRDGYTF,TGCGCCAGCAGCTCCACAGGGAGAGATGGCTACACCTTC,TRBJ1-2,TRBV5-1,NA,NA
CASSLSGGPFSYEQYF,TGCGCCAGCAGCTTGAGCGGGGGGCCGTTCTCCTACGAGCAGTACTTC,TRBJ2-7,TRBV4-1,TRBD2,NA
CASSLLTGSPLHF,TGCGCCAGCAGTCTCCTCACTGGTTCACCCCTCCACTTT,TRBJ1-6,TRBV5-1,NA,NA
CASSGNRGGAEAFF,TGCGCCAGCAGCGGCAACAGGGGGGGGGCTGAAGCTTTCTTT,TRBJ1-1,TRBV5-1,TRBD1,few
CASSLVNRGSYEQYF,TGTGCCAGCAGCTTAGTCAACAGGGGGTCCTACGAGCAGTACTTC,TRBJ2-7,TRBV7-9,TRBD1,NA
CSVSSGGSYEQYF,TGCAGCGTTTCTAGCGGGGGGAGCTACGAGCAGTACTTC,TRBJ2-7,TRBV29-1,TRBD2,NA